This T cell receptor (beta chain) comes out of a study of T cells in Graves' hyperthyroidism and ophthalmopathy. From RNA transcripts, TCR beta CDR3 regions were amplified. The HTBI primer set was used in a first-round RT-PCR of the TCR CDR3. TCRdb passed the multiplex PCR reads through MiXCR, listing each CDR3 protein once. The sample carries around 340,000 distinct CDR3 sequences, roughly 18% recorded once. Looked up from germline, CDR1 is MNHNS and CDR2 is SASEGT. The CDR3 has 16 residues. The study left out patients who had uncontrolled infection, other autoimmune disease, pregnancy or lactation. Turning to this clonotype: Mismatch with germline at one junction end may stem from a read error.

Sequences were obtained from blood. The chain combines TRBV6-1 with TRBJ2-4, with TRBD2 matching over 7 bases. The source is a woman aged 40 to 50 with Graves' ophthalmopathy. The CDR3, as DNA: TGTGCCAGCAGTCCCCGTGTTAGCGGGCTAAAAACCATTCAGTACTTC. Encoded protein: CASSPRVSGLKTIQYF.